The next 27 T cell receptor beta chains were all read from a single sample in a study of early T cells in non-severe SARS-CoV-2 infection. TCRdb reprocessed the 5' RACE reads with MiXCR, giving one entry per CDR3 protein. The data hold fewer than 30,000 distinct CDR3 sequences, with approximately 4% observed a single time. The sample taken for sequencing was whole blood. The source of these receptors is an adult who was a healthcare worker with PCR-confirmed SARS-CoV-2 infection or an uninfected control (not recorded which).

The table lists this clonotype with many counts. The V call is TRBV30, the J call TRBJ2-2; D call uncertain. The germline V and J ends were trimmed by 5 bases and 5 bases, with 9 bases remaining between them. The germline V gene has CDR1 GTSNPN and CDR2 SVGIG (reference sequence). The CDR3 has 12 amino acids. CDR3 sequence reads: CAWYPVTGELFF. In nucleotides, the CDR3 is TGTGCCTGGTACCCCGTGACCGGGGAGCTGTTTTTT.

This clonotype was counted a few times. The chain combines TRBV12-3 or TRBV12-4 with TRBJ2-1; possible D gene TRBD1, 5 bases. The CDR3 runs 19 residues. The V and J ends lost 5 bases and 2 bases respectively, with 25 bases between them. The DNA of the CDR3 is TGTGCCAGCAGTCTCTTTTGGGGCAGACAAGCTAGGGCCTACAATGAGCAGTTCTTC. The encoded protein is CASSLFWGRQARAYNEQFF.

Ten or more counts support this clonotype. V and J are TRBV6-1 and TRBJ1-5, with 11 bases that match TRBD1. The J segment lost 0 bases and the V segment lost 4 bases, leaving 8 bases of the junction unmatched. This CDR3 comprises 18 residues. Germline values: CDR1 MNHNS, CDR2 SASEGT. CDR3 protein: CASSAGQGARVSNQPQHF. The CDR3 DNA reads TGTGCCAGCAGTGCCGGACAGGGGGCGAGGGTTAGCAATCAGCCCCAGCATTTT.

This clonotype was seen a few times. The rearrangement joins TRBV5-1 to TRBJ1-1; D remains ambiguous. Germline CDR1 reads SGHRS; CDR2 reads YFSETQ. This CDR3 is built from 14 residues. The V gene lost 4 bases and the J gene lost 7 bases, with 17 bases spanning the gap. CDR3 sequence reads: CASSEGLGISEAFF. The CDR3 bases are TGCGCCAGCAGCGAAGGGTTGGGTATTAGTGAAGCTTTCTTT.

This clonotype was counted between two and nine times. In DNA form, the CDR3 reads TGTGCCAGCAGCTCCCGCGGGGGGGGCTCCTACAATGAGCAGTTCTTC. Translation: CASSSRGGGSYNEQFF. The chain recombines TRBV7-6 with TRBJ2-1, with 9 bases identical to TRBD2. J gave up 0 bases and V 4 bases, and 4 bases lay outside the gene matches. The germline gives CDR1 SGHVS, CDR2 FNYEAQ. This CDR3 is built from 16 residues.

This clonotype was observed at least ten times. This chain uses TRBV19 with TRBJ1-2; the D is unclear. Germline V lookup: CDR1 LNHDA, CDR2 SQIVND (reference sequence). V lost 3 bases and J lost 1, with 6 bases in between. CDR3 length: 13 residues. This CDR3 reads CASSMGDNYGYTF. CDR3 DNA: TGTGCCAGTAGTATGGGAGATAACTATGGCTACACCTTC.

This clonotype occurred many times. The genes are TRBV6-5 and TRBJ2-5; a possible D gene is TRBD1 (5 bases). Trimming pared 6 bases from V and 5 bases from J, leaving 13 bases between. Germline values: CDR1 MNHEY, CDR2 SVGAGI. The CDR3 runs to 13 residues. CDR3 in DNA: TGTGCCAGCAGGCCCCTACAGGTGGAGACCCAGTACTTC. Translation: CASRPLQVETQYF.

This clonotype was picked up many times. V is TRBV6-1 and J is TRBJ1-4; no reliable D call. The CDR3 is made up of 12 amino acids. V was shortened by 8 bases and J by 8 bases, with 12 bases between the two germline ends. The germline V gene encodes CDR1 MNHNS and CDR2 SASEGT. The CDR3 spells CASYTPGEKLFF. The CDR3, as DNA: TGTGCCAGCTACACCCCTGGGGAAAAACTGTTTTTT.

This clonotype was counted at least ten times. Here the CDR3 DNA reads TGTGCCAGCTCACCGAACCAGGGAGATACGCAGTATTTT. This gives the protein CASSPNQGDTQYF. The chain couples TRBV18 to TRBJ2-3; tentatively, D is TRBD1 (5 bases). This CDR3 comprises 13 residues. Trimming cost V 3 bases and J 5 bases, with 9 bases left between them. CDR1 is KGHSH and CDR2 is LQKENI in the germline V gene.

The table lists this clonotype with many counts. The chain employs TRBV14 and TRBJ2-5, with D hard to call. Germline CDR1 and CDR2: SGHDN and FVKESK. This CDR3 comprises 14 residues. The ends were cut back, 0 bases at V and 2 bases at J, with 7 bases in the middle. The CDR3: CASSQEVGQETQYF. In DNA form, the CDR3 reads TGTGCCAGCAGCCAAGAGGTCGGACAAGAGACCCAGTACTTC.

This clonotype came up many times. V is TRBV7-6 and J is TRBJ2-1; the match to TRBD1 covers 9 bases. There are 15 residues in the CDR3. Germline assignment: CDR1 SGHVS and CDR2 FNYEAQ. V was pared by 8 bases and J by 6 bases, with 11 bases of the junction left unmatched. The CDR3 spells CASGDRGLFSNEQFF. The CDR3 DNA reads as TGTGCCAGCGGAGACAGGGGGTTATTTTCCAATGAGCAGTTCTTC. Looking up the rest from reference TRBV7-6 and TRBJ2-1 gives the full variable domain: GAGVSQSPRYKVTKRGQDVALRCDPISGHVSLYWYRQALGQGPEFLTYFNYEAQQDKSGLPNDRFSAERPEGSISTLTIQRTEQRDSAMYRCASGDRGLFSNEQFFGPGTRLTVL.

The rearrangement links TRBV5-6 to TRBJ1-5; 8 bases map to TRBD1. Germline assignment: CDR1 SGHDT and CDR2 YYEEEE. The ends lost 4 bases at V and 5 bases at J; junction bases unmatched: 8. This CDR3 contains 15 residues. CDR3 amino acids: CASSKDRATHQPQHF. In nucleotides, the CDR3 is TGTGCCAGCAGCAAGGACAGGGCAACCCATCAGCCCCAGCATTTT.

This clonotype was observed at least ten times. This chain links TRBV4-2 with TRBJ2-7; 7 positions match TRBD1. CDR3 size: 16 residues. V dropped 1 base and J dropped 2; count of bases not matched to a gene: 8. CDR1 and CDR2 from the germline V gene are LGHNA and YNFKEQ. The CDR3 DNA is TGTGCCAGCAGCCAAGGCACCGGGACAGAAACCTACGAGCAGTACTTC. Translated, it gives CASSQGTGTETYEQYF.

In this sample, this clonotype turned up many times. This chain uses TRBV6-5 with TRBJ2-6, with D possibly matching TRBD1 (5 bases). The CDR3 sequence is 14 residues long. Germline assignment: CDR1 MNHEY and CDR2 SVGAGI. V gave up 10 bases and J gave up 0 bases, with 10 bases separating them. This CDR3 is CATQGLSGANVLTF. DNA for the CDR3: TGTGCCACCCAGGGTCTCTCTGGGGCCAACGTCCTGACTTTC.

The table lists this clonotype with a few counts. The DNA for the CDR3 is TGTGCCAGCAGCTTCCTCCTGGAGACCCAGTACTTC. Its translation: CASSFLLETQYF. The J gene is TRBJ2-5, the V gene TRBV7-8, with unresolved D. Germline V gene lookup returns CDR1 SGHVS and CDR2 FQNEAQ. V was cut by 3 bases and J by 5 bases, with 7 bases left in between. The CDR3 covers 12 residues.

This chain uses TRBV11-2 with TRBJ2-2; a possible D gene is TRBD1 (5 bases). The V gene's germline CDR1 is SGHAT and CDR2 FQNNGV. Between the trimmed V and J ends, which lost 6 bases and 2 bases, there was a span of 10 bases. The CDR3 length is 14 residues. The CDR3 loop reads CASRPTANTGELFF. In DNA, the CDR3 is TGTGCCAGCAGACCGACAGCAAACACCGGGGAGCTGTTTTTT. The complete variable domain, with remaining parts taken from reference TRBV11-2 and TRBJ2-2, reads EAGVAQSPRYKIIEKRQSVAFWCNPISGHATLYWYQQILGQGPKLLIQFQNNGVVDDSQLPKDRFSAERLKGVDSTLKIQPAKLEDSAVYLCASRPTANTGELFFGEGSRLTVL.

J is TRBJ2-7 and V is TRBV5-1, with D hard to call. The CDR3 is 14 amino acids. The germline V gene encodes CDR1 SGHRS and CDR2 YFSETQ. The V end was cut by 4 bases, the J end by 0 bases, with 11 bases between. The CDR3 DNA sequence: TGCGCCAGCAGCATGGAGCCAAGCTCCTACGAGCAGTACTTC. Translated, it gives CASSMEPSSYEQYF. The full variable domain, its missing parts supplied by reference TRBV5-1 and TRBJ2-7, is KAGVTQTPRYLIKTRGQQVTLSCSPISGHRSVSWYQQTPGQGLQFLFEYFSETQRNKGNFPGRFSGRQFSNSRSEMNVSTLELGDSALYLCASSMEPSSYEQYFGPGTRLTVT.

This clonotype was seen a few times. The chain combines TRBV28 with TRBJ2-1; D unresolved. Germline CDR1 reads MDHEN; CDR2 reads SYDVKM. The V end lost 10 bases, the J end lost 10 bases, and 14 bases lay between the germline ends. The CDR3 length is 11 residues. CDR3 amino acids: CATRTFVEQFF. In nucleotides, the CDR3 is TGTGCCACCAGGACCTTCGTGGAGCAGTTCTTC.

The sample holds many counts of this clonotype. The rearrangement uses TRBV3-1 and TRBJ2-3; the match to TRBD2 covers 10 bases. This CDR3 is built from 16 residues. Germline assignment: CDR1 LGHDT and CDR2 YNNKEL (reference sequence). Trimming removed 1 base from V and 7 bases from J; junction bases left unmatched: 8. The CDR3 DNA sequence: TGTGCCAGCAGCCAAGGGCCTACTAGCGGGATGTATACGCAGTATTTT. Its protein is CASSQGPTSGMYTQYF.

This clonotype was counted at least ten times. The chain recombines TRBV7-6 with TRBJ1-1; no definite D call. The CDR3 is 13 amino acids. V was shortened by 6 bases and J by 1 base, with 9 bases between the two germline ends. Germline CDR1 is SGHVS and CDR2 is FNYEAQ. The CDR3 protein is CASRKQPNTEAFF. For the CDR3, the DNA is TGTGCCAGCAGGAAACAGCCGAACACTGAAGCTTTCTTT.

This clonotype is medium-sized by share. The J gene is TRBJ1-2, the V gene TRBV5-1; the D gene is possibly TRBD1 (5 bases). Germline loops: CDR1 SGHRS, CDR2 YFSETQ. Trimming cost V 4 bases and J 2 bases, with 15 bases left between them. There are 15 residues in the CDR3. CDR3 residues: CASSPDGQGNYGYTF. The CDR3, as DNA: TGCGCCAGCAGCCCGGACGGGCAGGGAAACTATGGCTACACCTTC.

This clonotype has just a few counts. The chain links TRBV18 to TRBJ2-5; 10 nucleotides agree with TRBD2. The germline gives CDR1 KGHSH, CDR2 LQKENI. V trimming: 4 bases; J trimming: 5 bases; junction bases outside the gene matches: 7. The CDR3 loop spans 15 amino acids. The CDR3 loop is CASSLGQGLAETQYF. The CDR3 nucleotides are TGTGCCAGCTCACTTGGACAGGGACTAGCGGAGACCCAGTACTTC.

This clonotype was recorded at least ten times. Here the CDR3 reads CASSLGMGANVLTF. CDR3 bases: TGTGCCAGCAGCTTAGGGATGGGGGCCAACGTCCTGACTTTC. The V call is TRBV11-1, the J call TRBJ2-6; D uncertain. V was cut by 1 base and J by 4 bases, with 5 bases left in between. The CDR3 sequence is 14 residues long. Germline V gene data show CDR1 as SGHAT and CDR2 as FQDESV (reference sequence).

The V and J genes are TRBV11-2 and TRBJ2-3; 8 nucleotides line up with TRBD1. The CDR3 is 14 amino acids. J was trimmed by 4 bases and V by 0 bases; bases with no gene match: 0. Germline CDR1 is SGHAT and CDR2 is FQNNGV. The CDR3 nucleotides read TGTGCCAGCAGCTTAGAGACAGGGGCAGATACGCAGTATTTT. It translates to CASSLETGADTQYF. Supplemented by reference TRBV11-2 and TRBJ2-3, the full variable domain reads EAGVAQSPRYKIIEKRQSVAFWCNPISGHATLYWYQQILGQGPKLLIQFQNNGVVDDSQLPKDRFSAERLKGVDSTLKIQPAKLEDSAVYLCASSLETGADTQYFGPGTRLTVL.

This chain links TRBV7-9 with TRBJ1-2; D gene ambiguous. The CDR3 is 16 amino acids. With 5 bases removed from V and 3 bases from J, the gap between germline ends came to 19 bases. Germline CDR1 is SEHNR and CDR2 is FQNEAQ (reference sequence). The CDR3 region is CASSAPINREDYGYTF. CDR3 nucleotide sequence: TGTGCCAGCAGCGCCCCTATTAACAGAGAGGACTATGGCTACACCTTC.

This clonotype was observed many times. This chain uses TRBV6-6 with TRBJ1-2; 7 bases fit TRBD1. CDR1 and CDR2 (germline): MNHNY, SVGAGI (reference sequence). There are 14 residues in the CDR3. Trimming took 3 bases from V and 4 from J; bases not matched to a gene: 5. This CDR3 reads CASSYDTGAYGYTF. Here the CDR3 DNA reads TGTGCCAGCAGTTATGATACAGGGGCCTATGGCTACACCTTC.

This clonotype has a count of ten or more. This sequence joins TRBV28 and TRBJ1-3, with a weak D call TRBD1 (5 bases). Germline V CDR1 and CDR2: MDHEN, SYDVKM. This CDR3 comprises 15 residues. The V end was cut by 6 bases, the J end by 2 bases, with 14 bases between. CDR3 residues: CASSMIGAAGNTIYF. The CDR3 region has the DNA TGTGCCAGCAGCATGATAGGGGCGGCTGGAAACACCATATATTTT. The full variable domain, rest sourced from reference TRBV28 and TRBJ1-3, is DVKVTQSSRYLVKRTGEKVFLECVQDMDHENMFWYRQDPGLGLRLIYFSYDVKMKEKGDIPEGYSVSREKKERFSLILESASTNQTSMYLCASSMIGAAGNTIYFGEGSWLTVV.